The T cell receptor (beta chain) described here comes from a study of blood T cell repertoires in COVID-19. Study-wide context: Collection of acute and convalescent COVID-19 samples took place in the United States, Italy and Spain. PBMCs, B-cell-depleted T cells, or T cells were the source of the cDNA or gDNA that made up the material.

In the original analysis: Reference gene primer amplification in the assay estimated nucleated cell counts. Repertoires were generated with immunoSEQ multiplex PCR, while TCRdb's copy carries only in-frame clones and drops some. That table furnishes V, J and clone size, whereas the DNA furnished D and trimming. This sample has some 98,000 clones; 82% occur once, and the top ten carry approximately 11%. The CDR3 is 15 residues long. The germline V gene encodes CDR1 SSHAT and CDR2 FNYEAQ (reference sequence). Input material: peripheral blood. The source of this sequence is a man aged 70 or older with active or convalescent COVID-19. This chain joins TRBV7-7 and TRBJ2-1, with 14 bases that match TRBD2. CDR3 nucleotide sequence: TGTGCTAGCGGATCCGGGACTAGCGGGGGACATGAGCAGTTCTTC. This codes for CASGSGTSGGHEQFF.